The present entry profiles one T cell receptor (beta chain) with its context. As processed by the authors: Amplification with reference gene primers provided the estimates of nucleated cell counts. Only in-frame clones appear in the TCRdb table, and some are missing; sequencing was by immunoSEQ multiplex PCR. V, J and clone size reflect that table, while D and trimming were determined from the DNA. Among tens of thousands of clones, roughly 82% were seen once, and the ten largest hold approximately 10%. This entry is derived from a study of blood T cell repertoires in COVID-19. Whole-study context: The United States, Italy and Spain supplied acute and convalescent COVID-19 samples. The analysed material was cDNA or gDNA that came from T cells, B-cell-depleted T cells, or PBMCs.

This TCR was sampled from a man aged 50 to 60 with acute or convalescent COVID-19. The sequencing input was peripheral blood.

The CDR3 protein is CASSLNGGTGYGYTF. Written as DNA, the CDR3 is TGCGCCAGCAGCTTGAATGGAGGGACGGGTTATGGCTACACCTTC. This chain links TRBV5-1 with TRBJ1-2; the D gene is possibly TRBD1 (5 bases). Germline assignment: CDR1 SGHRS and CDR2 YFSETQ. The germline V and J ends were trimmed by 1 base and 5 bases, with 15 bases remaining between them. The CDR3 contains 15 residues.